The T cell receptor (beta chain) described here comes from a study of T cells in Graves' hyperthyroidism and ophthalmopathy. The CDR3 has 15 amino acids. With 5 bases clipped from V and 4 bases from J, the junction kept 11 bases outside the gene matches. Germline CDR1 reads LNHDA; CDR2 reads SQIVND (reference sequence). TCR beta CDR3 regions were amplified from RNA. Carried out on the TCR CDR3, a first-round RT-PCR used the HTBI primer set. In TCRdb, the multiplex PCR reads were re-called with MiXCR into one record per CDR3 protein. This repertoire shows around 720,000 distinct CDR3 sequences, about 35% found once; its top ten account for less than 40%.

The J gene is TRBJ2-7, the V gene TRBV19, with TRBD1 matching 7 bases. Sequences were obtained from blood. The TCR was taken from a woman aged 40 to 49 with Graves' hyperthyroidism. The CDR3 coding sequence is TGTGCCAGTAGTCGAGGGGACAGAGAGATATACGAGCAGTACTTC. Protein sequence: CASSRGDREIYEQYF.